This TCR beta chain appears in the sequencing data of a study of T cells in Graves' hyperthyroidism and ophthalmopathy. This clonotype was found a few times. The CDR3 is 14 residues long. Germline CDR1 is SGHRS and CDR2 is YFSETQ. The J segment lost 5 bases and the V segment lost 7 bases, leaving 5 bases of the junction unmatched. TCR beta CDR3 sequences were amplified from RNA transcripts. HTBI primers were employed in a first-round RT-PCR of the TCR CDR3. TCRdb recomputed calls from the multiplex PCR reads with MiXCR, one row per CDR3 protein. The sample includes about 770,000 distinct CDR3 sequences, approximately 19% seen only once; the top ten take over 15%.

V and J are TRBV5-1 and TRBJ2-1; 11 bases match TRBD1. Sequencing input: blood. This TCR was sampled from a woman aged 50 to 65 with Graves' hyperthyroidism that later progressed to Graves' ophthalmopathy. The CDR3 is CASVQGQGDNEQFF. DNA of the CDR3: TGCGCCAGCGTTCAGGGACAGGGGGACAATGAGCAGTTCTTC.